This record covers a single T cell receptor beta chain. This sample was included in a study of identical twins. Trimming stripped 6 bases from V and 4 bases from J, with 14 bases between. CDR3 length: 14 residues. In germline, CDR1 is SGHTA, CDR2 FQGNSA. TCRdb reprocessed the 5' RACE reads via MiXCR and lists one record per CDR3 protein. The sample holds 1.5 million to 2 million distinct CDR3 sequences; about 31% are singletons and the top ten take less than 0.35%. The clonotype comes from a newborn girl in good health. The genes are TRBV7-2 and TRBJ2-3; D is perhaps TRBD1 (6 bases). Sequenced sample: cord blood. CDR3 coding DNA: TGTGCCAGCAGGATGGGGACATCACCAGATACGCAGTATTTT. It codes for CASRMGTSPDTQYF.